The rows below give T cell receptor beta chains drawn from one sample of a study of T-cell reconstitution after alpha-beta-depleted transplantation in children. In TCRdb, the PCR reads were re-called with MiXCR into one record per CDR3 protein. The sample contains 400,000 to 550,000 distinct CDR3 sequences, about 10% of which appear only once. This material consisted of PBMCs, taken before TCRalphabeta/CD19-depleted stem cell transplant. These receptors were taken from a child younger than 10 with inherited bone marrow failure, due to receive a stem cell transplant. Each CDR3 is given without its conserved first and last residue. Each record gives: J gene, V gene, CDR3 protein.

TRBJ2-7	TRBV7-8	ASSLGTRSSYEQY
TRBJ2-2	TRBV20-1	SARNFKSTGELF
TRBJ2-1	TRBV5-4	ASSRGTSEWDEQF
TRBJ2-7	TRBV29-1	SVESWNEQY
TRBJ2-1	TRBV29-1	SGAYNEQF
TRBJ1-2	TRBV4-3	ASSQEARLYGYT
TRBJ2-2	TRBV19	ASSIAVGRSTGELF
TRBJ2-1	TRBV7-9	ASRTGPQTADEQF
TRBJ2-5	TRBV6-5	ASSYSGRAETQY
TRBJ1-3	TRBV28	ASIGAGNTIY